This entry concerns a single T cell receptor (beta chain). The data belong to a study of T cell changes during pregnancy in multiple sclerosis. TCRdb's table, derived via immunoSEQ multiplex PCR, lists solely in-frame clones and lacks some. Counted here are about 40,000 clones, roughly 94% occurring once; the ten biggest clones make up approximately 1.8%. The CDR3 loop spans 15 amino acids. CDR1 is MNHEY, CDR2 SMNVEV, per germline (reference sequence). The ends lost 8 bases at V and 1 base at J; junction bases unmatched: 11. The starting material was peripheral blood, obtained in the third trimester of pregnancy. The chain links TRBV27 to TRBJ2-7, with TRBD1 matching 7 bases. The sequence came from a female donor with multiple sclerosis, enrolled in a pregnancy study. The CDR3 bases are TGTGCCAGCGGAGAGACAGGGCCTATATCCTACGAGCAGTACTTC. This gives the protein CASGETGPISYEQYF.